These 31 T cell receptor beta chains were all obtained from the same sample, sequenced in a study of OX40 agonist ivuxolimab in advanced cancers. TCRdb's table, derived via immunoSEQ multiplex PCR, lists solely in-frame clones and lacks some. The sample lists some 58,000 clones; around four fifths were seen once. The sample in question was CD4+ or CD8+ T cells sorted from blood, obtained in a trial of the OX40 agonist ivuxolimab. These receptors came from an adult with an advanced solid tumor such as melanoma, head and neck, liver or kidney cancer.

This rearrangement joins TRBV6-1 to TRBJ2-5; TRBD1 aligns across 8 bases. V lost 7 bases to trimming and J lost 1 base; unmatched junction nucleotides: 5. Germline values: CDR1 MNHNS, CDR2 SASEGT. The CDR3 extends over 14 amino acids. The CDR3 DNA reads TGTGCCAGCACCCAGGGGGCTGTCCAAGAGACCCAGTACTTC. It encodes CASTQGAVQETQYF.

Comments on this clone: At one boundary the junction diverges from the germline segment, which might be a read error. Different DNA sequences within this sample yield the same CDR3. The chain is built from TRBV7-2 and TRBJ2-7, with TRBD2 matching 10 bases. CDR3 length: 15 residues. Germline V gene data show CDR1 as SGHTA and CDR2 as FQGNSA. CDR3 region: CASSLLAGGSDEQYF. The CDR3 DNA is TGTGCCAGCAGCTTATTAGCGGGGGGCAGTGACGAGCAGTATTTC.

The chain has TRBV20-1 and TRBJ2-1; D not certain. Germline values: CDR1 DFQATT, CDR2 SNEGSKA (reference sequence). CDR3 length: 10 amino acids. Trimming left V 6 bases short and J 8 bases short, with 8 bases between. The CDR3 loop is CSAERYEQFF. The DNA for the CDR3 is TGCAGTGCAGAACGTTATGAGCAGTTCTTC.

In this sample, this clone is medium-sized. This chain joins TRBV30 and TRBJ1-1; tentatively, D is TRBD1 (5 bases). CDR1 GTSNPN and CDR2 SVGIG come from the germline V gene (reference sequence). CDR3 size: 16 residues. Deletions cut 6 bases from V and 2 bases from J, with 22 bases between. CDR3 in DNA: TGTGCCTGCTTAACTCCCGGGAGGGGTTATAACACTGAAGCTTTCTTT. Translating it yields CACLTPGRGYNTEAFF.

This chain uses TRBV28 with TRBJ1-2; no reliable D call. V was pared by 2 bases and J by 8 bases, with 15 bases between. The CDR3 length is 14 residues. Germline V gives CDR1 MDHEN, CDR2 SYDVKM. CDR3 nucleotide sequence: TGTGCCAGCAGTTTAGGGTCAGCCCCGGGGGGCTACACCTTC. The encoded protein is CASSLGSAPGGYTF.

The chain recombines TRBV15 with TRBJ2-7; either TRBD1 or TRBD2 may fit D (5 bases each). V lost 0 bases, J lost 10 bases, and 16 bases lay in between. The CDR3 contains 14 residues. CDR1 is LNHNV and CDR2 is YYDKDF in the germline V gene (reference sequence). In DNA form, the CDR3 reads TGTGCCACCAGCAGAGATCTAGTGGACCGGGACCAGTACTTC. Residues: CATSRDLVDRDQYF. The full variable domain, with the rest looked up from reference TRBV15 and TRBJ2-7, is DAMVIQNPRYQVTQFGKPVTLSCSQTLNHNVMYWYQQKSSQAPKLLFHYYDKDFNNEADTPDNFQSRRPNTSFCFLDIRSPGLGDTAMYLCATSRDLVDRDQYFGPGTRLTVT.

The table lists this clone with a count of one. The gene calls are TRBV4-1 and TRBJ2-7; tentative D call: TRBD1 (6 bases). The germline V and J ends were trimmed by 4 bases and 6 bases, with 13 bases remaining between them. The CDR3 loop spans 13 amino acids. Germline V gives CDR1 MGHRA, CDR2 YSYEKL. CDR3 bases: TGCGCCAGCAGCCTTTTCAGGGGTGGCGAGCAGTACTTC. Its translation is CASSLFRGGEQYF.

Worth noting for this clone: Other DNA sequences in this specimen translate into the identical CDR3. This chain joins TRBV28 and TRBJ2-5; D gene unclear. V lost 3 bases and J 1 base, leaving 3 bases between the germline ends. This CDR3 contains 12 residues. Per the germline V gene, CDR1 is MDHEN and CDR2 is SYDVKM. The CDR3 loop is CASSLAQETQYF. Here the CDR3 DNA reads TGTGCCAGCAGTTTGGCCCAAGAGACCCAGTACTTC.

The chain is built from TRBV4-1 and TRBJ2-3; TRBD2 matches at 7 bases. Trimming took 2 bases from V and 1 from J; bases not matched to a gene: 0. CDR3 size: 14 residues. Germline values: CDR1 MGHRA, CDR2 YSYEKL. The chain's CDR3 is CASSQLAGTDTQYF. CDR3 coding DNA: TGCGCCAGCAGCCAACTAGCGGGCACAGATACGCAGTATTTT.

J is TRBJ2-5 and V is TRBV7-2; the D gene is possibly TRBD2 (5 bases). Near its end, the DNA agrees better with TRBJ2-7, so the J call may be wrong. This CDR3 spans 14 amino acids. Looked up from germline, CDR1 is SGHTA and CDR2 is FQGNSA. This CDR3 reads CASSLGGSRYEQYF. The CDR3 nucleotides read TGTGCCAGCAGCTTAGGAGGGAGTCGGTACGAGCAGTACTTC.

V is TRBV9 and J is TRBJ1-2; tentative D call: TRBD1 (5 bases). This CDR3 comprises 13 residues. The germline V gene encodes CDR1 SGDLS and CDR2 YYNGEE. Trimming pared 3 bases from V and 6 bases from J, leaving 12 bases between. The CDR3 is CASSAGGENGYTF. CDR3 coding DNA: TGTGCCAGCAGCGCCGGGGGGGAAAATGGCTACACCTTC. The full variable domain, in which reference TRBV9 and TRBJ1-2 provide the parts outside the CDR3, is DSGVTQTPKHLITATGQRVTLRCSPRSGDLSVYWYQQSLDQGLQFLIQYYNGEERAKGNILERFSAQQFPDLHSELNLSSLELGDSALYFCASSAGGENGYTFGSGTRLTVV.

The rearrangement uses TRBV19 and TRBJ2-1, with a weak D call TRBD1 (5 bases). From germline, CDR1 is LNHDA and CDR2 SQIVND (reference sequence). The CDR3 contains 15 residues. Trimming removed 2 bases from V and 4 bases from J, with 12 bases in between. Here the CDR3 DNA reads TGTGCCAGTAGTATAAGCACAGGCTTTTACAATGAGCAGTTCTTC. Its translation: CASSISTGFYNEQFF.

The chain employs TRBV27 and TRBJ2-5; 8 bases align to TRBD1. CDR1 is MNHEY and CDR2 is SMNVEV in the germline V gene (reference sequence). This CDR3 is 15 amino acids long. V gave up 4 bases and J gave up 1 base; unmatched junction bases: 5. The CDR3 region is CASSSSGGAQETQYF. As DNA, the CDR3 is TGTGCCAGCAGTTCTTCAGGGGGCGCCCAAGAGACCCAGTACTTC.

J is TRBJ1-6 and V is TRBV30; D is unclear. Germline V CDR1 and CDR2: GTSNPN, SVGIG (reference sequence). The CDR3 length is 15 residues. Trimming took off 2 bases at V and 7 bases at J, with 15 bases between the two ends. The CDR3: CAWSTRGRKNSPLHF. CDR3 sequence (DNA): TGTGCCTGGAGTACTAGAGGAAGAAAGAATTCACCCCTCCACTTT.

V usage is TRBV5-6 and J usage is TRBJ2-5; D is perhaps TRBD1 (6 bases). Germline loops: CDR1 SGHDT, CDR2 YYEEEE. V gave up 0 bases and J gave up 1 base, with 7 bases separating them. CDR3 length: 14 amino acids. The CDR3 DNA sequence: TGTGCCAGCAGCTTGGAGGGGGTCCAAGAGACCCAGTACTTC. Amino acid sequence: CASSLEGVQETQYF. Complete variable domain (other parts from reference TRBV5-6 and TRBJ2-5): DAGVTQSPTHLIKTRGQQVTLRCSPKSGHDTVSWYQQALGQGPQFIFQYYEEEERQRGNFPDRFSGHQFPNYSSELNVNALLLGDSALYLCASSLEGVQETQYFGPGTRLLVL.

This clone was counted between two and nine times. V gene TRBV27 combines with J gene TRBJ1-2; tentatively, D is TRBD1 (5 bases). The CDR3 is 14 amino acids. V gave up 7 bases and J gave up 4 bases, with 16 bases separating them. Germline values: CDR1 MNHEY, CDR2 SMNVEV (reference sequence). The CDR3: CASTGGGAGYGYTF. The DNA for the CDR3 is TGTGCCAGCACGGGCGGAGGGGCCGGCTATGGCTACACCTTC.

This clone came up once. V is TRBV7-3 and J is TRBJ2-7, with TRBD1 matching over 7 bases. The V and J ends lost 6 bases and 3 bases, in that order; junction bases with no gene match: 5. This CDR3 comprises 13 residues. Germline CDR1 SGHTA, CDR2 FQGTGA. The CDR3 reads CASSSGGGYEQYF. DNA for the CDR3: TGTGCCAGCAGTTCAGGGGGTGGCTACGAGCAGTACTTC. Looking up the rest from reference TRBV7-3 and TRBJ2-7 gives the full variable domain: GAGVSQTPSNKVTEKGKYVELRCDPISGHTALYWYRQSLGQGPEFLIYFQGTGAADDSGLPNDRFFAVRPEGSVSTLKIQRTERGDSAVYLCASSSGGGYEQYFGPGTRLTVT.

The chain employs TRBV7-8 and TRBJ1-1; TRBD1 matches at 8 bases. The CDR3 covers 15 residues. Trimming cost V 4 bases and J 1 base; bases outside gene matches: 5. Germline CDR1 reads SGHVS; CDR2 reads FQNEAQ. CDR3 sequence (DNA): TGTGCCAGCAGCTCTACAGGGGGGAGGAACACTGAAGCTTTCTTT. This codes for CASSSTGGRNTEAFF. Together with reference TRBV7-8 and TRBJ1-1, the CDR3 gives the full variable domain: GAGVSQSPRYKVAKRGQDVALRCDPISGHVSLFWYQQALGQGPEFLTYFQNEAQLDKSGLPSDRFFAERPEGSVSTLKIQRTQQEDSAVYLCASSSTGGRNTEAFFGQGTRLTVV.

CDR3 DNA sequence: TGTGCCAGCAGCTTAGACTCCGGGAATGAGCAGTTCTTC. Translating it yields CASSLDSGNEQFF. This chain uses TRBV7-2 with TRBJ2-1; D not resolved. This CDR3 spans 13 amino acids. V lost 1 base and J 7 bases, leaving 8 bases between the germline ends. Germline V gives CDR1 SGHTA, CDR2 FQGNSA.

This chain uses TRBV7-3 with TRBJ2-1; D is possibly TRBD2 (5 bases). V lost 2 bases, J lost 5 bases, and 13 bases lay in between. The germline V gene encodes CDR1 SGHTA and CDR2 FQGTGA. There are 15 residues in the CDR3. In nucleotides, the CDR3 is TGTGCCAGCAGCTTACAAGCTAGCAGAGACAATGAGCAGTTCTTC. Amino acid sequence: CASSLQASRDNEQFF.

The CDR3 loop reads CASSDQGGISGNTIYF. The CDR3 region has the DNA TGTGCCAGCAGTGACCAAGGGGGGATCTCTGGAAACACCATATATTTT. The rearrangement uses TRBV6-1 and TRBJ1-3; TRBD1 might be the D (6 bases). The CDR3 is 16 residues long. Trimming took off 3 bases at V and 0 bases at J, with 12 bases between the two ends. CDR1 and CDR2 from the germline V gene are MNHNS and SASEGT.

The chain is built from TRBV6-5 and TRBJ1-1; 9 nucleotides match TRBD1. CDR3 length: 14 amino acids. The V and J ends lost 5 bases and 10 bases, in that order; junction bases with no gene match: 11. Germline CDR1 is MNHEY and CDR2 is SVGAGI. The CDR3 sequence: CASSTADRGVGAFF. Written as DNA, the CDR3 is TGTGCCAGCAGTACGGCCGACAGGGGGGTTGGAGCTTTCTTT.

The CDR3 sequence: CASSDLGTSGRAVYNEQFF. The CDR3 nucleotides are TGTGCCAGCAGTGACCTAGGGACTAGCGGGAGGGCCGTCTACAATGAGCAGTTCTTC. V usage is TRBV28 and J usage is TRBJ2-1; 16 nucleotides align to TRBD2. Germline assignment: CDR1 MDHEN and CDR2 SYDVKM. V was pared by 5 bases and J by 3 bases, with 10 bases of the junction left unmatched. This CDR3 spans 19 amino acids.

The rearrangement links TRBV19 to TRBJ2-3; D uncertain. Germline values: CDR1 LNHDA, CDR2 SQIVND (reference sequence). V lost 2 bases and J lost 0, with 12 bases in between. The CDR3 extends over 16 amino acids. The CDR3 DNA follows: TGTGCCAGTAGTATATTATCGGATTATAGCACAGATACGCAGTATTTT. It specifies CASSILSDYSTDTQYF.

The V call is TRBV4-2, the J call TRBJ2-3, with 11 bases that match TRBD2. The CDR3 is made up of 16 amino acids. CDR1 and CDR2 (germline): LGHNA, YNFKEQ. V lost 1 base to trimming and J lost 3 bases; unmatched junction nucleotides: 3. The chain's CDR3 is CASSQGSSGRTDTQYF. CDR3 nucleotides: TGTGCCAGCAGCCAAGGGTCTAGCGGGAGGACAGATACGCAGTATTTT.

V is TRBV4-2 and J is TRBJ1-2; no definite D call. V dropped 1 base and J dropped 4 bases, with 7 bases sitting between them. The CDR3 contains 13 residues. The germline gives CDR1 LGHNA, CDR2 YNFKEQ. The DNA for the CDR3 is TGTGCCAGCAGCCAAGGAACGGGCTATGGCTACACCTTC. It specifies CASSQGTGYGYTF.

The genes are TRBV7-6 and TRBJ1-6; D is possibly TRBD1 (5 bases). Trimming pared 4 bases from V and 6 bases from J, leaving 19 bases between. This CDR3 region has 17 residues. Germline loops: CDR1 SGHVS, CDR2 FNYEAQ. CDR3 in amino acids: CASSSRPSWGGNSPLHF. DNA for the CDR3: TGTGCCAGCAGCTCTAGACCCTCCTGGGGGGGTAATTCACCCCTCCACTTT.

The CDR3 region is CASSRPSRVEQYF. Written as DNA, the CDR3 is TGTGCCAGCAGCCGCCCTAGCAGGGTCGAGCAGTACTTC. This sequence joins TRBV11-2 and TRBJ2-7; D may match TRBD1 or TRBD2 (5 bases each). The CDR3 is 13 amino acids. The germline gives CDR1 SGHAT, CDR2 FQNNGV. V was trimmed by 5 bases and J by 6 bases, leaving 14 bases between them.

The rearrangement links TRBV6-6 to TRBJ2-7, with D maybe TRBD1 (6 bases). This CDR3 is built from 15 residues. V was clipped by 7 bases and J by 3 bases, with 19 bases between them. Germline lookup yields CDR1 MNHNY and CDR2 SVGAGI (reference sequence). This CDR3 reads CASTTGMRHYYEQYF. In DNA, the CDR3 is TGTGCCAGCACCACAGGGATGAGACATTACTACGAGCAGTACTTC.

The J gene is TRBJ2-7, the V gene TRBV5-1; 7 positions agree with TRBD1. The CDR3 covers 14 residues. The germline V gene has CDR1 SGHRS and CDR2 YFSETQ. With V trimmed by 2 bases and J by 3 bases, 5 bases remained unmatched. CDR3 amino acids: CASSFRDRVYEQYF. CDR3 nucleotide sequence: TGCGCCAGCAGCTTTCGTGACAGGGTCTACGAGCAGTACTTC.

V is TRBV6-6 and J is TRBJ1-4, with D unclear. The CDR3 length is 14 residues. V lost 2 bases, J lost 3 bases, and 7 bases lay in between. Germline CDR1 reads MNHNY; CDR2 reads SVGAGI (reference sequence). The CDR3 region is CASSYEGSNEKLFF. DNA of the CDR3: TGTGCCAGCAGTTACGAGGGTTCTAATGAAAAACTGTTTTTT.